This TCR beta chain was found in a study of response to subunit inactivated influenza vaccine. V gave up 6 bases and J gave up 10 bases, with 19 bases separating them. The CDR3 sequence is 12 residues long. CDR1 and CDR2 from the germline V gene are DFQATT and SNEGSKA (reference sequence). Study-wide results and caveats: Few new T cells, the authors suggested, are recruited by each seasonal influenza vaccination.

This clonotype was counted a few times. The antigen is not known. TCRdb itself ran the RT-PCR reads through MiXCR, one entry per CDR3 protein. The table shows about 700,000 distinct CDR3 sequences, with around 13% occurring only once. The sequence was obtained from a man aged 50-60 years who received an inactivated influenza vaccine. V is TRBV20-1 and J is TRBJ2-7; D unclear. The sample was PBMCs from blood, taken around two weeks before vaccination. CDR3 sequence (DNA): TGCAGTGCAGACTCGACTCATACGGCACAGTACTTC. Its translation: CSADSTHTAQYF.